A selection of T cell receptor beta chains follows, all from one sample in a study of cytomegalovirus exposure and HLA in healthy donors. Sequencing was performed with immunoSEQ multiplex PCR; in TCRdb, only in-frame clones are kept and a portion is missing. The table has 150,000 to 200,000 clones, 84% seen once. Specimen: PBMCs. These receptors originate from a boy under 18 in good health and CMV-seronegative. Each CDR3 is given with its conserved first and last residue. A D gene is named only where the DNA matches it firmly. The listing skips clone size in some rows; elsewhere it reads once, few, many or a size class.

J gene | D gene | V gene | clone size | CDR3 protein | CDR3 DNA
TRBJ2-1 | TRBD2 | TRBV6-6 | . | CASSTSGYNEQFF | TGTGCCAGCAGTACTAGCGGATACAATGAGCAGTTCTTC
TRBJ2-1 | . | TRBV2 | . | CASSGDSSYNEQFF | TGTGCCAGCAGTGGAGATAGCTCCTACAATGAGCAGTTCTTC
TRBJ1-1 | TRBD1 | TRBV9 | . | CASSEVQGTEAFF | TGTGCCAGCAGCGAAGTACAGGGGACTGAAGCTTTCTTT
TRBJ1-4 | TRBD1 | TRBV2 | . | CASKGQEGEKLFF | TGTGCCAGCAAGGGACAGGAGGGGGAAAAACTGTTTTTT
TRBJ2-7 | . | TRBV2 | . | CASSEQGPPYEQYF | TGTGCCAGCAGTGAGCAGGGGCCACCCTACGAGCAGTACTTC
TRBJ1-5 | . | TRBV6-1 | . | CATLAAGNQPQHF | TGTGCCACCCTGGCGGCAGGCAATCAGCCCCAGCATTTT
TRBJ2-4 | . | TRBV2 | . | CASSVQGAKNIQYF | TGTGCCAGCAGTGTCCAGGGTGCCAAAAACATTCAGTACTTC
TRBJ2-1 | TRBD2 | TRBV5-1 | . | CASSLGLASYNEQFF | TGCGCCAGCAGCTTGGGACTAGCTTCCTACAATGAGCAGTTCTTC
TRBJ2-6 | . | TRBV30 | . | CAWSSGAGANVLTF | TGTGCCTGGAGTTCGGGAGCTGGGGCCAACGTCCTGACTTTC
TRBJ2-7 | . | TRBV4-1 | once | CASSHALVGGRRSYEQYF | TGCGCCAGCAGCCATGCTCTCGTTGGGGGCAGGCGGTCGTACGAGCAGTACTTC
TRBJ1-2 | . | TRBV11-2 | . | CASSLGSTSGYTF | TGTGCCAGCAGCTTAGGGAGTACCTCTGGCTACACCTTC
TRBJ1-2 | TRBD1 | TRBV5-6 | . | CASSFTGGGYTF | TGTGCCAGCAGCTTTACAGGGGGTGGCTACACCTTC
TRBJ1-5 | TRBD1 | TRBV7-2 | . | CASSLAGTGVGNQPQHF | TGTGCCAGCAGCTTGGCTGGGACAGGGGTTGGCAATCAGCCCCAGCATTTT
TRBJ1-4 | TRBD1 | TRBV10-3 | few | CAISTTGTENEKLFF | TGTGCCATCAGTACGACCGGGACAGAAAATGAAAAACTGTTTTTT
TRBJ2-7 | TRBD2 | TRBV15 | . | CATSRRLAGTSYEQYF | TGTGCCACCAGCAGGCGACTAGCGGGCACCTCCTACGAGCAGTACTTC
TRBJ2-5 | TRBD1 | TRBV30 | once | CAWRTGGSWETQYF | TGTGCCTGGAGGACAGGGGGCAGTTGGGAGACCCAGTACTTC
TRBJ2-2 | TRBD1 | TRBV11-3 | . | CASSLGGQPYTGELFF | TGTGCCAGCAGCTTAGGGGGACAGCCCTACACCGGGGAGCTGTTTTTT
TRBJ1-2 | . | TRBV18 | . | CASSRTSVRTEANYGYTF | TGTGCCAGCTCACGAACATCTGTACGGACAGAAGCTAACTATGGCTACACCTTC
TRBJ1-5 | . | TRBV29-1 | . | CSVVSTPRGPQHF | TGCAGCGTTGTGTCTACGCCCCGGGGGCCCCAGCATTTT
TRBJ2-3 | . | TRBV7-9 | . | CASSLSGTYTDTQYF | TGTGCCAGCAGCTTATCCGGGACTTACACAGATACGCAGTATTTT